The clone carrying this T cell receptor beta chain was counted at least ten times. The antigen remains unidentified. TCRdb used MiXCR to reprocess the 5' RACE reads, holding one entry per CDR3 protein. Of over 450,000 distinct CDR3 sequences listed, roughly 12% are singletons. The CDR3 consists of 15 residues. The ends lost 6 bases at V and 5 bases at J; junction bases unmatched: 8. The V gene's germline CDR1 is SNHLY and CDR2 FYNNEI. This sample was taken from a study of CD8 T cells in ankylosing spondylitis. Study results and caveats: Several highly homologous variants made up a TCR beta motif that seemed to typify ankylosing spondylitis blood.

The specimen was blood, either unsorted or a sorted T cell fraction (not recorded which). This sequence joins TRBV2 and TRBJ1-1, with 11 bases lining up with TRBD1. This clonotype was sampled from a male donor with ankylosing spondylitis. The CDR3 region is CASRTGTGGRTEAFF. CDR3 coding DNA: TGTGCCAGCAGAACCGGGACAGGGGGACGGACTGAAGCTTTCTTT.